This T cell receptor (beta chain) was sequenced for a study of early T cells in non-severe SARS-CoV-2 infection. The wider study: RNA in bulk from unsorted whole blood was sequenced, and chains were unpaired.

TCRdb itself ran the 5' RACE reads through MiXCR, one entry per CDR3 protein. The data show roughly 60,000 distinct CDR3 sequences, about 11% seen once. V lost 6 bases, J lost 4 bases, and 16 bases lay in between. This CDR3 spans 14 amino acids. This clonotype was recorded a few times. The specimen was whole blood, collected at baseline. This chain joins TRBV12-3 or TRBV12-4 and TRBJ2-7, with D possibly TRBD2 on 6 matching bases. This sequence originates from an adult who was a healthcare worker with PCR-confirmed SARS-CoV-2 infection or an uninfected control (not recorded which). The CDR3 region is CASSSDYLNYEQYF. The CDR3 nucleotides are TGTGCCAGCAGCTCGGACTACCTTAATTACGAGCAGTACTTC.